This entry features one TCR beta chain sequence. Its specificity is unknown. V was shortened by 0 bases and J by 4 bases, with 6 bases between the two germline ends. There are 13 residues in the CDR3. Germline CDR1 and CDR2: SGHAT and FQNNGV. This entry belongs to a study of yellow fever vaccine responses in identical twins. TCRdb itself ran the RT-PCR reads through MiXCR, one entry per CDR3 protein. In the table there are about 19,000 distinct CDR3 sequences, approximately 70% of which are singletons. Notes on the study in general: In identical twins, vaccine T cell responses appeared partly shared and partly individual.

The chain couples TRBV11-2 to TRBJ1-2, with unresolved D. This sample comprised T cells from blood (PBMCs), unsorted or a sorted subset (not recorded which), obtained before or after yellow fever vaccination (not recorded which). This TCR came from a woman aged 18-29 years who received the yellow fever vaccine. The CDR3 nucleotides read TGTGCCAGCAGCTTAGAGCGTTTCTATGGCTACACCTTC. The encoded protein is CASSLERFYGYTF.